The clone carrying this T cell receptor beta chain is medium-sized. The CDR3 has 15 amino acids. The germline V and J ends were trimmed by 2 bases and 1 base, with 10 bases remaining between them. Germline-derived CDR1 and CDR2 are MNHEY and SMNVEV (reference sequence). The record originates from a study of immune characterization of retroperitoneal liposarcoma. TCRdb used MiXCR to reprocess the PCR reads, holding one entry per CDR3 protein. Of roughly 9,800 distinct CDR3 sequences in the sample, 30% to 45% were seen once. The chain joins TRBV27 to TRBJ2-3; no definite D call. This TCR came from a female donor with retroperitoneal liposarcoma. The sample consisted of tumor tissue. The CDR3 DNA sequence: TGTGCCAGCAGTTTAATGGGGTATGGCACAGATACGCAGTATTTT. This codes for CASSLMGYGTDTQYF.